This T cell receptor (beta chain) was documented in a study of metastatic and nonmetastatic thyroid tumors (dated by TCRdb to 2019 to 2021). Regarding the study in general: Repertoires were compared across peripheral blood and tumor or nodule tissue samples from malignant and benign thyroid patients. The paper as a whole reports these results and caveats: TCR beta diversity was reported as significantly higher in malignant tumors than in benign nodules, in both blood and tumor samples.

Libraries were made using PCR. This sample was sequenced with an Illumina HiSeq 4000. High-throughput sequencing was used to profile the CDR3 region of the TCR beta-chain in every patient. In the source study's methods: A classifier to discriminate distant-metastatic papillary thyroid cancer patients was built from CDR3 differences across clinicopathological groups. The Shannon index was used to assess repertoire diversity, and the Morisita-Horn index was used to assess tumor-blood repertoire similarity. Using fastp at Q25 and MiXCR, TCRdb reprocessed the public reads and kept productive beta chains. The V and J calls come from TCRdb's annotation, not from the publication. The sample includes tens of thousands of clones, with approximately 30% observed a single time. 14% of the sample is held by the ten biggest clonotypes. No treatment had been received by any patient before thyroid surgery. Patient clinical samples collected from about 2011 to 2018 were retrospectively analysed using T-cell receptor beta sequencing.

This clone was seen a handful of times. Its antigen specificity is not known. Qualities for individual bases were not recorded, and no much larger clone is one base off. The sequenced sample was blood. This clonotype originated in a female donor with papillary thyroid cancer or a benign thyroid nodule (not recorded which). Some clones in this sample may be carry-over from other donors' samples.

The CDR3 protein is CASKTGNTDTQYF. The sequenced DNA is TGTGCCAGCAAAACTGGGAACACAGATACGCAGTATTTT. The receptor chain draws on TRBV6-2 or TRBV6-3 and TRBJ2-3, with the D gene too uncertain to name. The V end loses 7 bases and the J end loses 2 bases, and a stretch of 10 bases separates them. In the germline V gene, CDR1 corresponds to MNHEY and CDR2 to SVGEGT. The CDR3 covers 13 residues, taking in both the cysteine and the phenylalanine. Only the CDR3 DNA stays, 39 bases, in frame from base 1.